This T cell receptor (beta chain) was profiled in a study of blood T cell repertoires in COVID-19. Overall study: In each case, the material was cDNA or gDNA derived from T cells, B-cell-depleted T cells, or PBMCs.

Participant ages covered about 18 to 100 years across 24 US areas. Participants' own reports of clinical history determined their cohort assignment. The CDR3 length is 15 residues. From germline, CDR1 is MDHEN and CDR2 SYDVKM. V was trimmed by 6 bases and J by 6 bases, leaving 18 bases between them. Authors' methods: Estimation of nucleated cell counts relied on the amplification of reference gene primers. Repertoires were generated with immunoSEQ multiplex PCR, while TCRdb's copy carries only in-frame clones and drops some. V and J calls and clone size are those listed in that table; D and trimming were worked out from the DNA. In the table there are about 310,000 clones, approximately 90% of which are singletons.

The V call is TRBV28, the J call TRBJ1-5; D might be TRBD1 (6 bases). Sequenced: PBMCs or T cells enriched from blood (not recorded which). The sequence was collected from a woman aged 18-29 years who had recovered from COVID-19. CDR3 residues: CASSRRGGEGQPQHF. CDR3 coding DNA: TGTGCCAGCAGCCGAAGGGGGGGCGAGGGTCAGCCCCAGCATTTT.